These T cell receptor beta chains were read from a single sample in a study of post-analysis software for immune sequencing data. TCRdb re-analysed the PCR reads in MiXCR, keeping a single row per CDR3 protein. The table lists about 810,000 distinct CDR3 sequences, roughly half of them singletons. The material sequenced was blood. The receptors shown here come from a girl aged 5 to 17 with multiple sclerosis. Both conserved end residues are part of each CDR3. The listing skips clone size in some rows; elsewhere it reads once, few, many or a size class.

J | V | size | CDR3
TRBJ2-3 | TRBV6-5 | NA | CASSYSTAATQYF
TRBJ2-1 | TRBV7-9 | few | CASSTSKGGRGLYNEQFF
TRBJ1-2 | TRBV7-2 | NA | CASSFDGRVYNYGYTF
TRBJ2-3 | TRBV7-9 | NA | CASIATPDRGMDTQYF
TRBJ2-7 | TRBV25-1 | once | CASSDDRWQGDGEQYF
TRBJ1-2 | TRBV12-3/TRBV12-4 | few | CVSSLRRINGYTF
TRBJ2-7 | TRBV4-1 | NA | CASSQVPGKGTYYEQYF
TRBJ1-1 | TRBV7-2 | few | CASNTGAPTEAFF
TRBJ2-3 | TRBV10-3 | NA | CAISRTGTSGGARADTQYF
TRBJ2-5 | TRBV20-1 | few | CSAPSSDRGQETQYF
TRBJ2-5 | TRBV12-3/TRBV12-4 | few | CASSPRLAGGPETQYF
TRBJ2-3 | TRBV12-3/TRBV12-4 | NA | CASSSQLAGMGDTQYF
TRBJ2-7 | TRBV7-9 | NA | CASSLTGTEYEQYF
TRBJ1-2 | TRBV4-1 | NA | CASSHQQRNYGYTF
TRBJ2-3 | TRBV12-3/TRBV12-4 | NA | CASSPPGLSTDTQYF
TRBJ2-1 | TRBV5-1 | NA | CASSLVIAGDEQFF
TRBJ2-2 | TRBV4-1 | once | CASSQVGWTGELFF
TRBJ2-5 | TRBV7-8 | NA | CASSLMTGGETQYF
TRBJ2-3 | TRBV5-1 | NA | CASSLVASTDTQYF
TRBJ2-7 | TRBV4-1 | few | CASSQDTARRTYEQYF
NA | TRBV20-1 | NA | CSASTGWRWGNEQYF
TRBJ2-1 | TRBV3-1 | few | CASSPGVRSYNEQFF
TRBJ2-7 | TRBV12-3/TRBV12-4 | NA | CASGLSGRAYEQYF
TRBJ2-7 | TRBV5-1 | NA | CASGRTGEVNEQYF
TRBJ2-5 | TRBV7-3 | once | CASSSTAGGQETQYF
TRBJ2-1 | TRBV28 | NA | CASSPQSTGASPPYNEQFF
TRBJ2-6 | TRBV25-1 | few | CASSESIPSGANVLTF
TRBJ2-1 | TRBV20-1 | NA | CSARDHSGPTYNEQFF
TRBJ2-7 | TRBV27 | NA | CASSLSGGRPGDEQYF
TRBJ2-3 | TRBV7-2 | NA | CASSSRHVTSGGSTDTQYF
TRBJ1-2 | TRBV5-1 | NA | CASSLPGTESYTF
TRBJ1-5 | TRBV29-1 | few | CSVRTGGVNQPQHF
TRBJ2-6 | TRBV5-1 | NA | CASSLAGGGTNVLTF
TRBJ1-2 | TRBV7-8 | NA | CASSFLPGNYGYTF
TRBJ1-2 | TRBV9 | NA | CASSVGYRECNYGYTF
TRBJ2-5 | TRBV9 | few | CASSATGEETQYF
NA | TRBV14 | NA | CASSLGTLRGIQYF
TRBJ2-7 | TRBV20-1 | few | CSASPSGTASYEQYF
TRBJ2-1 | TRBV7-8 | NA | CASSLELAGVMSNEQFF
TRBJ2-7 | TRBV27 | NA | CASSLPPGQGHYEQYF
TRBJ1-2 | TRBV20-1 | NA | CSAPRGGVVSGYTF
TRBJ2-1 | TRBV5-1 | NA | CASSLRAAGAYNEQFF
TRBJ2-3 | TRBV6-6 | NA | CASIRQGETDTQYF
TRBJ2-3 | TRBV29-1 | NA | CSVGLETDTQYF
TRBJ1-2 | TRBV29-1 | NA | CSGGQGLNYGYTF
TRBJ2-3 | TRBV6-6 | few | CASRPELAGAPDTQYF
TRBJ2-2 | TRBV7-9 | NA | CASSSSGENTGELFF